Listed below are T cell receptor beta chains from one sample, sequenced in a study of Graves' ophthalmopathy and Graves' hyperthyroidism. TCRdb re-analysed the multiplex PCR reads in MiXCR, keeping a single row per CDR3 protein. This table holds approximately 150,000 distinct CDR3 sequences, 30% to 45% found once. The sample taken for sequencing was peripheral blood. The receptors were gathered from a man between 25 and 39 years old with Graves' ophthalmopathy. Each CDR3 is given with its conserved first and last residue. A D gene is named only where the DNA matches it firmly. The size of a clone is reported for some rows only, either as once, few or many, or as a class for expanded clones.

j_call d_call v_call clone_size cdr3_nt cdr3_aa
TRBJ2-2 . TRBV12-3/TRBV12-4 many TGTGCCAGCAGTACCAGACGGAGCGCGAACACCGGGGAGCTGTTTTTT CASSTRRSANTGELFF
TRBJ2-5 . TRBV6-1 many TGTGCCAGCAGGGGGACGAAGACCCAGTACTTC CASRGTKTQYF
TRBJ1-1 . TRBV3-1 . TGTGCCAGCAGCCAAAGTGGTGAGGGGGCTTTCTTT CASSQSGEGAFF
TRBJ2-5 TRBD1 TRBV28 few TGTGCCAGCAGTGGCCCCGGAGACAGGGATGAAGAGACCCAGTACTTC CASSGPGDRDEETQYF
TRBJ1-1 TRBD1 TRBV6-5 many TGTGCCAGCAGCATAGCCATCAGGGGGGGGCTCACTGAAGCTTTCTTT CASSIAIRGGLTEAFF
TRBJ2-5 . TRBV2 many TGTGCCAGCAGGATGGAGACCCAGTACTTC CASRMETQYF
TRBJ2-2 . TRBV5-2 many TGTGCCAGCAAGAAGGGACAGGTAGACCAAGTTCGGGCTAGCGGGAACACCGGGGAGCTGTTTTTT CASKKGQVDQVRASGNTGELFF
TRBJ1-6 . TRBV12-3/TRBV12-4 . TGTGCCAGCACCGGGACTGCTTCACCCCTCCACTTT CASTGTASPLHF
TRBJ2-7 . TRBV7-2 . TGTGCCAGCAGCTTAGCGCTTTGGGACGCCTCCTACGAGCAGTACTTC CASSLALWDASYEQYF
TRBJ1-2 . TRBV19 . TGTGCCAGTAGTATAGTAACCGGGGCGAGAGGCTACACCTTC CASSIVTGARGYTF
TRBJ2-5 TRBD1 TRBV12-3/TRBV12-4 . TGTGCCAGCAGCCCGGGACAGCTGGAGACCCAGTACTTC CASSPGQLETQYF
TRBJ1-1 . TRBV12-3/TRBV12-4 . TGTGCCAGCAGTGACCGGGACTCTCCTGAAGCTTTCTTT CASSDRDSPEAFF
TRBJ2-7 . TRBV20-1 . TGCAGTGCTAGAGGGCAGGGAGCCTACGAGCAGTACTTC CSARGQGAYEQYF
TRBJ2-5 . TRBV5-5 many TGTGCCAGCAGATCCCGGGACTTGGATCGGGAGACCCAGTACTTC CASRSRDLDRETQYF
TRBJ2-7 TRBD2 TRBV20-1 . TGCAGTGCTTCAACGTTCGGGCTAGCGGGAGTTAGCGAGCAGTACTTC CSASTFGLAGVSEQYF
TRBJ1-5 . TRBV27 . TGTGCCAGCAGTTTAAATTTTTATCAGCCCCAGCATTTT CASSLNFYQPQHF
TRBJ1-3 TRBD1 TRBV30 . TGTGCCTGGTCGACAGGGGGCTCTGGAAACACCATATATTTT CAWSTGGSGNTIYF
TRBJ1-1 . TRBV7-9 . TGTGCCAGCAGCTTGGGGGTTTTAAGCACTGAAGCTTTCTTT CASSLGVLSTEAFF
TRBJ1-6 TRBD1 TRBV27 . TGTGCCAGCAGTCCATTGACAGGGGTTTCACCCCTCCACTTT CASSPLTGVSPLHF
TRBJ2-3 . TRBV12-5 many TGTGCTAGTGGTTTAGGGGGAGATACGCAGTATTTT CASGLGGDTQYF
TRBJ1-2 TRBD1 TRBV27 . TGTGCCAGCAGTTTATTGGGACAGGGGGAGCGTGGCTACACCTTC CASSLLGQGERGYTF
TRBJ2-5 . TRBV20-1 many TGCAGTGCTACCCGGGGGGCCAAGACCCAGTACTTC CSATRGAKTQYF
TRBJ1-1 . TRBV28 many TGTGCCAGCGGTCAGGGATACCGACCATCGAACACTGAAGCTTTCTTT CASGQGYRPSNTEAFF
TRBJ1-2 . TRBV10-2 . TGCGCCAGCAGTGAAGGGTTTAATAACTATGGCTACACCTTC CASSEGFNNYGYTF
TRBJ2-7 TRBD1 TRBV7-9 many TGTGCCAGCAGCTCTACCGTTGACAGGGCCTACGAGCAGTACTTC CASSSTVDRAYEQYF
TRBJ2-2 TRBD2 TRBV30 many TGTGCCTGGCGGACTAGCGGGGGCCGGGGGCTGTTTTTT CAWRTSGGRGLFF
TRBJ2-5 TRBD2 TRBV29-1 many TGCAGCTCCCTCCCTCCGGGGGCCGCGGGAGGAGGGCAAGAGACCCAGTACTTC CSSLPPGAAGGGQETQYF
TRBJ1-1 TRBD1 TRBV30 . TGTGCCTGGAAATCGAGGGACAGGGAGCGGAACACTGAAGCTTTCTTT CAWKSRDRERNTEAFF
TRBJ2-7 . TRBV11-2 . TGTGCCAGCAGCCCCCAAAAGGCGTCCAGGGTCCACGAGCAGTACTTC CASSPQKASRVHEQYF
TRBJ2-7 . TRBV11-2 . TGTGCCAGCAGCTTAGAGATGGGACTCGGGAGGGGGCTGGAGCAGTACTTC CASSLEMGLGRGLEQYF
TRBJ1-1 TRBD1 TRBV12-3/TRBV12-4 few TGTGCCAGCAGCCATACCCGACAGGGCAGGGGCACTGAAGCTTTCTTT CASSHTRQGRGTEAFF
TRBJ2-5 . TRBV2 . TGTGCCAGCAGTGAAGAGGTAGCCTTTCAAGAGACCCAGTACTTC CASSEEVAFQETQYF
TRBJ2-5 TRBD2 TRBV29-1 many TGCAGCGTCGCCGGGGGAGGGGCAGGAGAGACCCAGTACTTC CSVAGGGAGETQYF
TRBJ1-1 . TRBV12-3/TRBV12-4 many TGTGCCAGCAGCTCCTTGGGTCCGGAAGCTTTCTTT CASSSLGPEAFF
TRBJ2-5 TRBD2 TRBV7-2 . TGTGCCAGCAGCTTAGCGGCAGCGGGAGGGGGGGAGACCCAGTACTTC CASSLAAAGGGETQYF
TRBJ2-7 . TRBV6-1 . TGTGCCAGCAGTAGAAAGCAGGCCTACGAGCAGTACTTC CASSRKQAYEQYF
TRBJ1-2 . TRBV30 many TGTGCCTGGAGTGTTGCAGGGGACTATGGCTACACCTTC CAWSVAGDYGYTF
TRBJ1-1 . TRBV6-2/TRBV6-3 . TGTGCCAGCAGTCCAACAAGACACCCGCTTGAAGCTTTCTTT CASSPTRHPLEAFF
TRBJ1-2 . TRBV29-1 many TGCAGCGTTGGTAGGGCCCGGGACTATGGCTACACCTTC CSVGRARDYGYTF
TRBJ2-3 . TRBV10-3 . TGTGCCATCAGTGACCGACAGGGCACAGATACGCAGTATTTT CAISDRQGTDTQYF
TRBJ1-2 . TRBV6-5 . TGTGCCAGCAGTTACTCGTATACTCTAGCGGGCTATGACTACACCTTC CASSYSYTLAGYDYTF
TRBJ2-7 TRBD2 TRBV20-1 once TGCAGTGCTAGAGATAGTAGCGGGACTCGCTACGAGCAGTACTTC CSARDSSGTRYEQYF
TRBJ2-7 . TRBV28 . TGTGCCAGCAGACCTCCAGCGGAGTTCTACGAGCAGTACTTC CASRPPAEFYEQYF
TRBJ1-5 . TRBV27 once TGTGCCAGCAGTTTACGGGGAAACAATCAGCCCCAGCATTTT CASSLRGNNQPQHF
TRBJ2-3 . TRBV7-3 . TGTGCCAGCAGCTACACAGGGCTTGGCACAGATACGCAGTATTTT CASSYTGLGTDTQYF
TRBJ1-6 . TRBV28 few TGTGCCAGCAGTTTGAAGGTGACCCTCCACTTT CASSLKVTLHF
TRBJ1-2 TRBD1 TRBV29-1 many TGCAGCGTCGAGACAGGGTGGGACTATGGCTACACCTTC CSVETGWDYGYTF
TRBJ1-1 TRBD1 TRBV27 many TGTGCCAGCAGTTCAAGGACAGGGGCGCGTGAAGCTTTCTTT CASSSRTGAREAFF
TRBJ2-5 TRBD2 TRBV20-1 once TGCAGTGCTATCCCCGTTGCGGGAGGAGAGACCCAGTACTTC CSAIPVAGGETQYF
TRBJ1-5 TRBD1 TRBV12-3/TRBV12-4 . TGTGCCAGCAGTGTACCGGGACAGGGGTTTCAGCCCCAGCATTTT CASSVPGQGFQPQHF
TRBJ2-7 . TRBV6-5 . TGTGCCAGCAGTTATGGCGGCAAATCCTACGAGCAGTACTTC CASSYGGKSYEQYF